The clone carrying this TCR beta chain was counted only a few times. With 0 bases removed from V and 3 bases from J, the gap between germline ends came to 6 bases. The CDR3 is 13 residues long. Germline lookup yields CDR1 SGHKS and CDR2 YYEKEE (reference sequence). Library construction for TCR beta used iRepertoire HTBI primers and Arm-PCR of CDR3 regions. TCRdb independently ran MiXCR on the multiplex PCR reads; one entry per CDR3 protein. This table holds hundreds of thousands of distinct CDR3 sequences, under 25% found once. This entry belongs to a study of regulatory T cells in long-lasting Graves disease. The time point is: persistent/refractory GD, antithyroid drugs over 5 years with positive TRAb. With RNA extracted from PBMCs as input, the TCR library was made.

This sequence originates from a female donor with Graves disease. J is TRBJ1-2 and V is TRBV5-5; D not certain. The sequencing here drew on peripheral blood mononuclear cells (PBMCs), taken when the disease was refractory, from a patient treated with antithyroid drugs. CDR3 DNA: TGTGCCAGCAGCTTGGAGGTACACTATGGCTACACCTTC. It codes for CASSLEVHYGYTF.